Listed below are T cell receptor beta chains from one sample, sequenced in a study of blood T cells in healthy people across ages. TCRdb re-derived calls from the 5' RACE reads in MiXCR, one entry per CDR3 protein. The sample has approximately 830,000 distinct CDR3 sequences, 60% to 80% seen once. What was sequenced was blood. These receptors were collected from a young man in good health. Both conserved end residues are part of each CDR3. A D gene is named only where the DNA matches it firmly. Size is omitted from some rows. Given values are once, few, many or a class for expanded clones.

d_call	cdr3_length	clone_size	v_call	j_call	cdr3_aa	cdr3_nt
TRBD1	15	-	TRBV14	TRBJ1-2	CASRQTGTGDYGYTF	TGTGCCAGCAGACAAACCGGGACAGGGGACTATGGCTACACCTTC
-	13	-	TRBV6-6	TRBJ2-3	CASSYPSGAEWYF	TGTGCCAGCAGTTACCCGTCCGGAGCGGAATGGTATTTT
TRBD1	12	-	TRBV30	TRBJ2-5	CATGQGQETQYF	TGTGCCACCGGACAGGGGCAAGAGACCCAGTACTTC
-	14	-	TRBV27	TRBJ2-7	CASSSSGSLYEQYF	TGTGCCAGCAGTTCATCGGGGAGCCTCTACGAGCAGTACTTC
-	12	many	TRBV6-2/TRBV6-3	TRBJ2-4	CASSQAGNIQYF	TGTGCCAGCAGTCAGGCTGGAAACATTCAGTACTTC
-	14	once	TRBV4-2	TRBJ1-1	CASSQGEVTDEAFF	TGTGCCAGCAGCCAAGGAGAGGTGACGGATGAAGCTTTCTTT
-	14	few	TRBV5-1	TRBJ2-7	CASSFPGESAEQYF	TGCGCCAGCAGCTTTCCGGGGGAGAGTGCCGAGCAGTACTTC
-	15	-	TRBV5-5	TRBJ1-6	CASSLMGEAGEPLHF	TGTGCCAGCAGCTTAATGGGGGAAGCGGGGGAACCCCTCCACTTT
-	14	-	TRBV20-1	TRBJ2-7	CSASIPELSYEQYF	TGCAGTGCTAGTATCCCAGAACTCTCCTACGAGCAGTACTTC
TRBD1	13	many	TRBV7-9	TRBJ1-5	CASSEQGNQPQHF	TGTGCCAGCAGCGAACAGGGGAATCAGCCCCAGCATTTT
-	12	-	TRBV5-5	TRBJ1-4	CASSPWGEKLFF	TGTGCCAGCAGCCCATGGGGTGAAAAACTGTTTTTT
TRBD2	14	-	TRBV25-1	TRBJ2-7	CASSESGDAYEQYF	TGTGCCAGCAGTGAAAGCGGGGATGCCTACGAGCAGTACTTC
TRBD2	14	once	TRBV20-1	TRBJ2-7	CSVKELAGVHEQYF	TGCAGTGTGAAAGAACTAGCGGGGGTCCACGAGCAGTACTTC
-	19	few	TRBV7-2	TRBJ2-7	CASSLEGTAINIGSYEQYF	TGTGCCAGCAGCTTAGAGGGGACCGCCATTAATATCGGGTCCTACGAGCAGTACTTC
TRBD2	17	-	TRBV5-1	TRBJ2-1	CASSLGLAGGPVNEQFF	TGCGCCAGCAGCTTGGGCCTAGCGGGGGGGCCAGTCAACGAGCAGTTCTTC
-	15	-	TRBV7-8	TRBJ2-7	CASSLDSTITYEQYF	TGTGCCAGCAGCTTAGATAGCACCATAACCTACGAGCAGTACTTC
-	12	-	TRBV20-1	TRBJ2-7	CSASRTALEQYF	TGCAGTGCTAGCCGGACAGCCCTCGAGCAGTACTTC
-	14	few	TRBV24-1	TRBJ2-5	CATSDLRGEETQYF	TGTGCCACCAGTGACCTCCGAGGGGAAGAGACCCAGTACTTC
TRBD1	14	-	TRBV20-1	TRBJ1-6	CSARGDRGYSPLHF	TGCAGTGCTAGAGGAGACAGGGGGTATTCACCCCTCCACTTT
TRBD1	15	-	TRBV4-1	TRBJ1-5	CASSHGQGASQPQHF	TGCGCCAGCAGCCACGGACAGGGAGCGAGTCAGCCCCAGCATTTT
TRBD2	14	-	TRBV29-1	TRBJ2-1	CSVEGTSGGHEQFF	TGCAGCGTTGAAGGGACTAGCGGGGGCCATGAGCAGTTCTTC
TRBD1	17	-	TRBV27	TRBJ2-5	CASSFPTGARWVETQYF	TGTGCCAGCAGTTTCCCGACAGGGGCGAGATGGGTAGAGACCCAGTACTTC
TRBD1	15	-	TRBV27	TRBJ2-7	CASSSLGQGRWEQYF	TGTGCCAGCAGTTCCCTGGGACAGGGGCGCTGGGAGCAGTACTTC
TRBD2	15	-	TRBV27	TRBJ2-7	CASSLRTSGGLEQYF	TGTGCCAGCAGTTTACGGACTAGCGGGGGCCTCGAGCAGTACTTC
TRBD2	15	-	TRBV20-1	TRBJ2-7	CSARDFGTSPHEQYF	TGCAGTGCTAGAGATTTTGGGACTAGCCCCCACGAGCAGTACTTC
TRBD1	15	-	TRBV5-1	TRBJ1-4	CASSLEGTGREKLFF	TGCGCCAGCAGCTTGGAAGGGACAGGGCGTGAAAAACTGTTTTTT
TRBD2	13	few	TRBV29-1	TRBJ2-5	CSGVWRGGETQYF	TGCAGCGGTGTATGGCGGGGGGGAGAGACCCAGTACTTC
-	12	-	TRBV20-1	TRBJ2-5	CSARGPGREEYF	TGCAGTGCTAGAGGCCCGGGACGCGAGGAGTACTTC
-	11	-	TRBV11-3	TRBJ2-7	CASSLPNEQYF	TGTGCCAGCAGCTTACCTAACGAGCAGTACTTC
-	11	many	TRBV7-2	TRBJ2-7	CASSLVREQYF	TGTGCCAGCAGTTTGGTGAGGGAGCAGTACTTC
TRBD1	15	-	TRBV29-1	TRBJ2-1	CSAARGRGRRNEQFF	TGCAGCGCCGCTAGGGGAAGGGGGCGCCGGAATGAGCAGTTCTTC
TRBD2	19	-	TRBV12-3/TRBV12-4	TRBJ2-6	CASSFEGGAGNSGANVLTF	TGTGCCAGCAGTTTTGAGGGAGGGGCCGGAAACTCTGGGGCCAACGTCCTGACTTTC
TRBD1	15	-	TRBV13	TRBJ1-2	CASSSDRGIHYGYTF	TGTGCCAGCAGCTCCGACAGGGGGATTCACTATGGCTACACCTTC
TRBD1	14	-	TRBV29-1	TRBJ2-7	CSVEAGQGAYEQYF	TGCAGCGTTGAAGCGGGACAGGGGGCCTACGAGCAGTACTTC
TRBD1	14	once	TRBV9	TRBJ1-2	CASSPGDSPWGYTF	TGTGCCAGCAGCCCTGGGGACAGTCCCTGGGGCTACACCTTC
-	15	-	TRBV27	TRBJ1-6	CASRRIFSYNSPLHF	TGTGCCAGCAGAAGGATTTTCTCCTATAATTCACCCCTCCACTTT
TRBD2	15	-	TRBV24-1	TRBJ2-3	CATSDLGLATDTQYF	TGTGCCACCAGTGATCTTGGACTAGCCACAGATACGCAGTATTTT
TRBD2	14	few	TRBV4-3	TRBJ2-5	CASSQRGSGETQYF	TGCGCCAGCAGCCAACGCGGGAGCGGGGAGACCCAGTACTTC
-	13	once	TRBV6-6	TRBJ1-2	CASISWGRGGYTF	TGTGCCAGCATTTCATGGGGGCGAGGAGGCTACACCTTC
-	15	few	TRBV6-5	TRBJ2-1	CASRTPGVLYNEQFF	TGTGCCAGCAGGACCCCAGGGGTCTTGTACAATGAGCAGTTCTTC
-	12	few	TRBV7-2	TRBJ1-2	CASSSDQNGYTF	TGTGCCAGCAGCTCCGATCAGAATGGCTACACCTTC
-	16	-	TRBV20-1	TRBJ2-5	CSALRGAGAVGETQYF	TGCAGTGCTCTGAGGGGCGCCGGGGCAGTGGGAGAGACCCAGTACTTC
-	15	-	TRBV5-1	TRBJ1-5	CASSLSAGFNQPQHF	TGCGCCAGCAGCTTGTCCGCAGGTTTCAATCAGCCCCAGCATTTT
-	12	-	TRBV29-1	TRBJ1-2	CSVEYSNYGYTF	TGCAGCGTTGAATACAGTAACTATGGCTACACCTTC
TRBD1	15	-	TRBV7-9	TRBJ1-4	CASSERDRGREKLFF	TGTGCCAGCAGCGAAAGGGACAGGGGGCGGGAAAAACTGTTTTTT
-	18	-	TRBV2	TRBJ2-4	CASSKVRGDSGAKNIQYF	TGTGCCAGCAGTAAAGTACGGGGAGACTCCGGGGCCAAAAACATTCAGTACTTC
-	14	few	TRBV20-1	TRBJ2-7	CSALIPGHLYEQYF	TGCAGTGCTCTTATTCCGGGACATCTCTACGAGCAGTACTTC